This is a list of T cell receptor beta chains from one sample in a study of control samples from healthy donors and cancer patients. The protocol was immunoSEQ multiplex PCR, while the TCRdb copy is restricted to in-frame clones and leaves out a portion. The table has roughly 150,000 clones, just over 85% seen once. Material: blood. Every receptor here comes from a man between 18 and 29 years old in good health. The CDR3 runs from the conserved cysteine through the conserved F or W. A D gene is named only where the DNA matches it firmly. Part of the rows lack a size; the others show once, few, many or a class for expanded clones.

j_gene: TRBJ1-2
v_gene: TRBV7-9
abundance: .
d_gene: .
CDR3aa: CASRGYSGYGYTF
CDR3nt: TGTGCCAGCAGGGGGTACTCAGGCTATGGCTACACCTTC

j_gene: TRBJ1-5
v_gene: TRBV12-3/TRBV12-4
abundance: .
d_gene: TRBD1
CDR3aa: CASSLLTGQPQHF
CDR3nt: TGTGCCAGCAGTCTACTGACAGGGCAGCCCCAGCATTTT

j_gene: TRBJ1-2
v_gene: TRBV7-2
abundance: .
d_gene: .
CDR3aa: CASSFRGRSYGYTF
CDR3nt: TGTGCCAGCAGCTTCCGAGGGCGCAGCTATGGCTACACCTTC

j_gene: TRBJ2-3
v_gene: TRBV30
abundance: .
d_gene: .
CDR3aa: CAWRWGPGRTNTDTQYF
CDR3nt: TGTGCCTGGAGGTGGGGACCGGGAAGGACGAACACAGATACGCAGTATTTT

j_gene: TRBJ1-1
v_gene: TRBV4-1
abundance: .
d_gene: .
CDR3aa: CASSQGDIGTEAFF
CDR3nt: TGCGCCAGCAGCCAAGGGGATATAGGTACTGAAGCTTTCTTT

j_gene: TRBJ2-3
v_gene: TRBV14
abundance: once
d_gene: TRBD2
CDR3aa: CASSHVVRTRYTDTQYF
CDR3nt: TGTGCCAGCAGCCACGTCGTCCGGACTAGATACACAGATACGCAGTATTTT

j_gene: TRBJ1-6
v_gene: TRBV30
abundance: .
d_gene: .
CDR3aa: CAWSVLGGGSPLHF
CDR3nt: TGTGCCTGGAGTGTTCTCGGGGGAGGATCACCCCTCCACTTT

j_gene: TRBJ2-5
v_gene: TRBV5-4
abundance: .
d_gene: .
CDR3aa: CATRPGYQETQYF
CDR3nt: TGTGCCACCCGTCCGGGGTACCAAGAGACCCAGTACTTC

j_gene: TRBJ2-7
v_gene: TRBV19
abundance: .
d_gene: .
CDR3aa: CASSMVAAGAYEQYF
CDR3nt: TGTGCCAGTAGTATGGTAGCGGCAGGAGCCTACGAGCAGTACTTC

j_gene: TRBJ2-1
v_gene: TRBV7-3
abundance: .
d_gene: TRBD2
CDR3aa: CASSVTSGALAEQFF
CDR3nt: TGTGCCAGCAGCGTGACTAGCGGGGCCTTGGCGGAGCAGTTCTTC

j_gene: TRBJ2-3
v_gene: TRBV7-2
abundance: .
d_gene: .
CDR3aa: CASSLRAIRLATDTQYF
CDR3nt: TGTGCCAGCAGCCTAAGGGCCATCAGGCTTGCCACAGATACGCAGTATTTT

j_gene: TRBJ2-2
v_gene: TRBV28
abundance: once
d_gene: .
CDR3aa: CASIRGGAGELFF
CDR3nt: TGTGCCAGCATCAGGGGCGGGGCCGGGGAGCTGTTTTTT

j_gene: TRBJ2-3
v_gene: TRBV4-1
abundance: .
d_gene: .
CDR3aa: CASSQVQVRSDTQYF
CDR3nt: TGCGCCAGCAGCCAAGTGCAGGTCCGTTCAGATACGCAGTATTTT

j_gene: TRBJ1-3
v_gene: TRBV28
abundance: .
d_gene: TRBD1
CDR3aa: CASSPSTGGLGNTIYF
CDR3nt: TGTGCCAGCAGTCCCTCGACAGGGGGCTTAGGAAACACCATATATTTT

j_gene: TRBJ1-2
v_gene: TRBV21-1
abundance: .
d_gene: .
CDR3aa: CASSLDREDDYGYTF
CDR3nt: TGTGCCAGCAGCCTGGACAGAGAGGATGACTATGGCTACACCTTC

j_gene: TRBJ1-5
v_gene: TRBV28
abundance: .
d_gene: .
CDR3aa: CASSGPYSNQPQHF
CDR3nt: TGTGCCAGCTCGGGGCCTTATAGCAATCAGCCCCAGCATTTT

j_gene: TRBJ1-1
v_gene: TRBV28
abundance: .
d_gene: .
CDR3aa: CASSLLVGTEAFF
CDR3nt: TGTGCCAGCAGTTTACTCGTGGGCACTGAAGCTTTCTTT

j_gene: TRBJ1-2
v_gene: TRBV29-1
abundance: .
d_gene: .
CDR3aa: CSVAFREQTNGYTF
CDR3nt: TGCAGCGTTGCGTTTAGGGAACAGACTAATGGCTACACCTTC

j_gene: TRBJ1-3
v_gene: TRBV4-3
abundance: few
d_gene: .
CDR3aa: CASSQAISSGNTIYF
CDR3nt: TGCGCCAGCAGCCAAGCAATCAGCTCTGGAAACACCATATATTTT

j_gene: TRBJ1-6
v_gene: TRBV5-3
abundance: .
d_gene: .
CDR3aa: CARSLFPWVNSPLHF
CDR3nt: TGTGCCAGAAGCTTATTTCCGTGGGTGAATTCACCCCTCCACTTT

j_gene: TRBJ1-2
v_gene: TRBV24-1
abundance: .
d_gene: .
CDR3aa: CATSDFADGYTF
CDR3nt: TGTGCCACCAGTGATTTCGCGGATGGCTACACCTTC

j_gene: TRBJ2-2
v_gene: TRBV19
abundance: .
d_gene: .
CDR3aa: CASSSPGDNTGELFF
CDR3nt: TGTGCCAGTAGTAGTCCAGGGGACAACACCGGGGAGCTGTTTTTT

j_gene: TRBJ1-1
v_gene: TRBV3-1/TRBV3-2
abundance: .
d_gene: .
CDR3aa: CASSQDGRRRGTEAFF
CDR3nt: TGTGCCAGCAGCCAAGATGGGAGGCGGCGGGGCACTGAAGCTTTCTTT

j_gene: TRBJ1-1
v_gene: TRBV30
abundance: .
d_gene: .
CDR3aa: CAWGGPYRGTEAFF
CDR3nt: TGTGCCTGGGGGGGGCCGTACCGAGGGACTGAAGCTTTCTTT

j_gene: TRBJ2-5
v_gene: TRBV10-1
abundance: .
d_gene: TRBD2
CDR3aa: CASSEGPGLGPRETQYF
CDR3nt: TGCGCCAGCAGTGAGGGACCGGGACTAGGGCCCCGGGAGACCCAGTACTTC

j_gene: TRBJ2-5
v_gene: TRBV7-7
abundance: .
d_gene: .
CDR3aa: CASSSNPDTKETQYF
CDR3nt: TGTGCCAGCAGCTCAAACCCCGACACAAAAGAGACCCAGTACTTC

j_gene: TRBJ1-1
v_gene: TRBV30
abundance: .
d_gene: .
CDR3aa: CAWSRTRTEAFF
CDR3nt: TGTGCCTGGAGTCGGACGCGAACTGAAGCTTTCTTT

j_gene: TRBJ2-5
v_gene: TRBV28
abundance: .
d_gene: TRBD2
CDR3aa: CASKVAGGSETQYF
CDR3nt: TGTGCCAGCAAGGTAGCGGGGGGGTCGGAGACCCAGTACTTC

j_gene: TRBJ1-2
v_gene: TRBV6-2/TRBV6-3
abundance: .
d_gene: .
CDR3aa: CASSLDGLYGYTF
CDR3nt: TGTGCCAGCAGTTTGGACGGGCTCTATGGCTACACCTTC

j_gene: TRBJ2-4
v_gene: TRBV7-9
abundance: few
d_gene: .
CDR3aa: CASSSGVGRVNIQYF
CDR3nt: TGTGCCAGCAGCTCCGGGGTGGGCAGGGTCAACATTCAGTACTTC

j_gene: TRBJ2-2
v_gene: TRBV18
abundance: .
d_gene: .
CDR3aa: CASSRDGYTGELFF
CDR3nt: TGTGCCAGCTCAAGAGACGGATACACCGGGGAGCTGTTTTTT

j_gene: TRBJ2-1
v_gene: TRBV6-2/TRBV6-3
abundance: .
d_gene: TRBD1
CDR3aa: CASSYSTGFYNEQFF
CDR3nt: TGTGCCAGCAGTTATTCGACAGGGTTCTACAATGAGCAGTTCTTC

j_gene: TRBJ1-5
v_gene: TRBV28
abundance: .
d_gene: .
CDR3aa: CASNPGGRGQPQHF
CDR3nt: TGTGCCAGCAATCCGGGGGGCCGGGGTCAGCCCCAGCATTTT

j_gene: TRBJ1-4
v_gene: TRBV4-2
abundance: once
d_gene: .
CDR3aa: CASSQDITASGEKLFF
CDR3nt: TGTGCCAGCAGCCAAGATATAACGGCCTCGGGGGAAAAACTGTTTTTT

j_gene: TRBJ2-5
v_gene: TRBV4-1
abundance: medium-sized
d_gene: TRBD2
CDR3aa: CASSPGTSGGMETQYF
CDR3nt: TGCGCCAGCAGCCCCGGGACTAGCGGGGGTATGGAGACCCAGTACTTC

j_gene: TRBJ1-5
v_gene: TRBV4-3
abundance: few
d_gene: .
CDR3aa: CASSQDLRQPQHF
CDR3nt: TGCGCCAGCAGCCAAGATTTAAGGCAGCCCCAGCATTTT

j_gene: TRBJ2-7
v_gene: TRBV18
abundance: .
d_gene: TRBD2
CDR3aa: CASSPRGQRGGEAYEQYF
CDR3nt: TGTGCCAGCTCACCACGGGGGCAGCGGGGGGGAGAGGCCTACGAGCAGTACTTC

j_gene: TRBJ2-7
v_gene: TRBV19
abundance: once
d_gene: TRBD1
CDR3aa: CASSSGQETYEQYF
CDR3nt: TGTGCCAGTAGTTCGGGACAGGAAACCTACGAGCAGTACTTC

j_gene: TRBJ2-5
v_gene: TRBV9
abundance: .
d_gene: TRBD2
CDR3aa: CASSVESSGGVTQYF
CDR3nt: TGTGCCAGCAGCGTAGAATCTAGCGGGGGGGTGACCCAGTACTTC

j_gene: TRBJ2-3
v_gene: TRBV6-4
abundance: .
d_gene: .
CDR3aa: CASSEGGADTQYF
CDR3nt: TGTGCCAGCAGTGAGGGGGGCGCAGATACGCAGTATTTT

j_gene: TRBJ2-7
v_gene: TRBV4-3
abundance: .
d_gene: TRBD2
CDR3aa: CASAGTSGPSEQYF
CDR3nt: TGCGCCAGCGCTGGGACTAGCGGTCCGTCCGAGCAGTACTTC

j_gene: TRBJ1-1
v_gene: TRBV28
abundance: once
d_gene: .
CDR3aa: CASSSPGGNTEAFF
CDR3nt: TGTGCCAGCAGCTCACCGGGGGGGAACACTGAAGCTTTCTTT

j_gene: TRBJ2-1
v_gene: TRBV11-3
abundance: .
d_gene: TRBD2
CDR3aa: CASSITTSGMADEQFF
CDR3nt: TGTGCCAGCAGCATAACAACTAGCGGTATGGCCGATGAGCAGTTCTTC

j_gene: TRBJ2-1
v_gene: TRBV5-6
abundance: .
d_gene: .
CDR3aa: CASSLGRNNEQFF
CDR3nt: TGTGCCAGCAGCTTGGGCAGAAACAATGAGCAGTTCTTC

j_gene: TRBJ1-1
v_gene: TRBV2
abundance: once
d_gene: TRBD1
CDR3aa: CASTNDRGRNTEAFF
CDR3nt: TGTGCCAGCACAAATGACAGGGGGAGGAACACTGAAGCTTTCTTT

j_gene: TRBJ2-1
v_gene: TRBV3-1/TRBV3-2
abundance: .
d_gene: TRBD2
CDR3aa: CASSQASGGPYNEQFF
CDR3nt: TGTGCCAGCAGCCAAGCTAGCGGGGGCCCCTACAATGAGCAGTTCTTC

j_gene: TRBJ2-7
v_gene: TRBV6-2/TRBV6-3
abundance: few
d_gene: TRBD1
CDR3aa: CASSGGQSYEQYF
CDR3nt: TGTGCCAGCAGTGGGGGACAGTCCTACGAGCAGTACTTC

j_gene: TRBJ2-1
v_gene: TRBV19
abundance: .
d_gene: TRBD2
CDR3aa: CASSKPVASGDNEQFF
CDR3nt: TGTGCCAGTTCTAAACCGGTGGCGAGCGGGGACAATGAGCAGTTCTTC

j_gene: TRBJ2-7
v_gene: TRBV4-3
abundance: .
d_gene: .
CDR3aa: CASSQEGAFHEQYF
CDR3nt: TGCGCCAGCAGCCAAGAAGGGGCGTTCCACGAGCAGTACTTC

j_gene: TRBJ2-7
v_gene: TRBV3-1/TRBV3-2
abundance: .
d_gene: .
CDR3aa: CASSTRRLSYEQYF
CDR3nt: TGTGCCAGCAGCACCCGACGGTTATCCTACGAGCAGTACTTC

j_gene: TRBJ2-2
v_gene: TRBV24-1
abundance: .
d_gene: .
CDR3aa: CATSVGVDTGELFF
CDR3nt: TGTGCCACCAGTGTAGGAGTCGACACCGGGGAGCTGTTTTTT

j_gene: TRBJ2-7
v_gene: TRBV4-3
abundance: .
d_gene: .
CDR3aa: CASSPGTVSSYEQYF
CDR3nt: TGCGCCAGCAGCCCCGGGACCGTAAGCTCCTACGAGCAGTACTTC

j_gene: TRBJ1-2
v_gene: TRBV3-1/TRBV3-2
abundance: .
d_gene: TRBD1
CDR3aa: CASSLAGTGEINYGYTF
CDR3nt: TGTGCCAGCAGCCTTGCTGGCACAGGGGAGATTAACTATGGCTACACCTTC